One sample yielded the 21 T cell receptor beta chains listed below, sequenced in a study of Graves' ophthalmopathy and Graves' hyperthyroidism. RNA transcripts provided the template for amplifying TCR beta CDR3 regions. The first round was an RT-PCR with HTBI primers, and the second round was a multiplex PCR. TCRdb re-analysed the multiplex PCR reads in MiXCR, keeping a single row per CDR3 protein. Here the sample spans 350,000 to 450,000 distinct CDR3 sequences, 15% to 20% being singletons. The sample taken for sequencing was peripheral blood. Receptor source: a woman between 18 and 29 years old with Graves' ophthalmopathy.

This clonotype showed up many times. V and J are TRBV28 and TRBJ1-1, with TRBD1 matching over 9 bases. This CDR3 contains 16 residues. The V gene's germline CDR1 is MDHEN and CDR2 SYDVKM. Trimming took 7 bases from V and 6 from J; bases not matched to a gene: 15. In DNA, the CDR3 is TGTGCCAGCATCGCCGGGGACAGGGAGTTAGGTGCTGAAGCTTTCTTT. Encoded protein: CASIAGDRELGAEAFF.

This clonotype was recorded a few times. This rearrangement joins TRBV5-1 to TRBJ2-2; 7 bases fit TRBD1. Germline V gene lookup returns CDR1 SGHRS and CDR2 YFSETQ. CDR3 length: 15 amino acids. The junction had 11 bases not matched to a gene; V was cut back by 4 bases and J by 8 bases. DNA of the CDR3: TGCGCCAGCAGCCCTTTTTGGACAGGCTCGGGGGAGCTGTTTTTT. Amino acids: CASSPFWTGSGELFF.

In its sample, this clonotype was seen many times. The chain is built from TRBV25-1 and TRBJ1-3; 8 bases are shared with TRBD1. V lost 4 bases and J lost 3; bases outside the gene matches: 2. This CDR3 spans 14 amino acids. Germline assignment: CDR1 MGHDK and CDR2 SYGVNS. The CDR3: CASSGTGNGNTIYF. CDR3 DNA: TGTGCCAGCAGTGGGACAGGGAATGGAAACACCATATATTTT.

V is TRBV6-1 and J is TRBJ2-5; D not resolved. CDR1 is MNHNS, CDR2 SASEGT, per germline. The CDR3 has 12 amino acids. Trimming left V 6 bases short and J 5 bases short, with 10 bases between. CDR3 nucleotide sequence: TGTGCCAGCAGCTCTCCAACGGAGACCCAGTACTTC. Its protein product is CASSSPTETQYF.

This clonotype appeared many times. CDR3 residues: CATSSYGSNQPQHF. CDR3 DNA: TGTGCCACCAGTTCCTATGGGAGCAATCAGCCCCAGCATTTT. This chain connects TRBV24-1 to TRBJ1-5; D not resolved. Germline V gene sequence: CDR1 KGHDR, CDR2 SFDVKD. Deletions cut 6 bases from V and 1 base from J, with 9 bases between. The CDR3 has 14 amino acids.

Points on this clonotype: A read error may produce the germline difference seen at one junction end. This chain joins TRBV20-1 and TRBJ1-5; D perhaps matches TRBD1 (5 bases). The CDR3 runs to 13 residues. CDR1 and CDR2 from the germline V gene are DFQATT and SNEGSKA (reference sequence). Here the CDR3 reads CSAQWGSIQPQHF. Written as DNA, the CDR3 is TGCAGTGCCCAGTGGGGGAGCATTCAGCCCCAGCATTTT.

In this sample, this clonotype turned up many times. Because it lacks the conserved phenylalanine or tryptophan at the end, this CDR3 is likely a read error. This chain connects TRBV12-3 or TRBV12-4 to TRBJ2-7; TRBD1 might be the D (6 bases). V lost 5 bases, J lost 4 bases, and 9 bases lay in between. This CDR3 contains 12 residues. The CDR3: CASSDRTYEQYS. In nucleotides, the CDR3 is TGTGCCAGCAGTGACAGGACTTACGAGCAGTACTCC.

This clonotype was seen at least ten times. Written as DNA, the CDR3 is TGTGCCAGCAGCCCCAACAGGATGCTAACCGGGGAGCTGTTTTTT. Protein: CASSPNRMLTGELFF. The chain has TRBV28 and TRBJ2-2, with D perhaps matching TRBD1 (5 bases). CDR3 length: 15 residues. V was shortened by 6 bases and J by 5 bases, with 16 bases between the two germline ends. Germline CDR1 is MDHEN and CDR2 is SYDVKM.

There are many counts of this clonotype. The chain joins TRBV12-3 or TRBV12-4 to TRBJ2-5; no definite D call. This CDR3 spans 12 amino acids. Trimming stripped 6 bases from V and 3 bases from J, with 8 bases between. CDR3 loop: CASSSIKETQYF. The CDR3 DNA follows: TGTGCCAGCAGCTCCATAAAAGAGACCCAGTACTTC.

This clonotype showed up many times. The V call is TRBV6-2 or TRBV6-3, the J call TRBJ2-7, with 9 bases fitting TRBD1. The V gene end was trimmed by 0 bases and the J gene end by 2 bases; junction bases not matched to a gene: 5. The CDR3 is 16 amino acids. Germline loops: CDR1 MNHEY, CDR2 SVGEGT. CDR3 sequence reads: CASSYSTWTGAYEQYF. The CDR3 DNA follows: TGTGCCAGCAGTTACTCGACGTGGACAGGGGCCTACGAGCAGTACTTC.

There are many counts of this clonotype. The CDR3 spells CASSIDRVRTEAFF. In DNA form, the CDR3 reads TGTGCCAGCAGCATCGACAGGGTGAGAACTGAAGCTTTCTTT. The chain has TRBV28 and TRBJ1-1; the match to TRBD1 covers 7 bases. This CDR3 comprises 14 residues. The ends lost 6 bases at V and 5 bases at J; junction bases unmatched: 9. The germline V gene has CDR1 MDHEN and CDR2 SYDVKM.

Many counts were recorded for this clonotype. The V and J genes are TRBV6-1 and TRBJ1-5, with D perhaps TRBD1 (5 bases). CDR1 and CDR2 (germline): MNHNS, SASEGT. V gave up 7 bases and J gave up 0 bases, with 19 bases separating them. CDR3 length: 17 residues. The CDR3 loop reads CASTTGLAQYSNQPQHF. For the CDR3, the DNA is TGTGCCAGCACCACAGGCCTTGCCCAATATAGCAATCAGCCCCAGCATTTT.

This clonotype was detected many times. The chain joins TRBV7-9 to TRBJ2-5; 9 nucleotides line up with TRBD2. This CDR3 region has 16 residues. V gave up 2 bases and J gave up 4 bases; unmatched junction bases: 8. Per the germline V gene, CDR1 is SEHNR and CDR2 is FQNEAQ (reference sequence). CDR3 nucleotide sequence: TGTGCCAGCAGCTTAACTGGACTAGCGAAGGGAGAGACCCAGTACTTC. It translates to CASSLTGLAKGETQYF.

This clonotype was counted many times. V is TRBV7-2 and J is TRBJ2-7; TRBD2 matches at 9 bases. This CDR3 has 15 residues. The trim removed 4 bases at V and 2 bases at J, leaving 6 bases unmatched. Looked up from germline, CDR1 is SGHTA and CDR2 is FQGNSA. CDR3 sequence reads: CASSSTSGEPYEQYF. The CDR3 DNA reads as TGTGCCAGCAGCTCGACTAGCGGAGAGCCCTACGAGCAGTACTTC.

The chain links TRBV6-1 to TRBJ1-2; the D is unclear. CDR3 length equals 11 residues. CDR1 and CDR2 from the germline V gene are MNHNS and SASEGT. Trimming left V 6 bases short and J 4 bases short, with 6 bases between. This chain's CDR3 is CASSRSYGYTF. The CDR3 DNA reads as TGTGCCAGCAGCCGGAGCTATGGCTACACCTTC.

The V gene is TRBV11-2, the J gene TRBJ2-7; D not certain. The germline V and J ends were trimmed by 5 bases and 4 bases, with 12 bases remaining between them. CDR1 is SGHAT and CDR2 is FQNNGV in the germline V gene. The CDR3 is made up of 13 amino acids. The DNA of the CDR3 is TGTGCCAGCAGCCGCGATGGATGGTACGAGCAGTACTTC. Amino acid sequence: CASSRDGWYEQYF.

In its sample, this clonotype was seen many times. CDR3 in amino acids: CASSYSRLAGDYEQFF. As DNA, the CDR3 is TGTGCCAGCAGTTACTCCCGACTAGCGGGAGACTATGAGCAGTTCTTC. This chain links TRBV6-2 or TRBV6-3 with TRBJ2-1; 12 bases align to TRBD2. This CDR3 is built from 16 residues. Germline assignment: CDR1 MNHEY and CDR2 SVGEGT. Trimming cost V 0 bases and J 8 bases; bases outside gene matches: 5.

This clonotype showed up many times. The chain uses TRBV30 and TRBJ2-7; 7 bases line up with TRBD1. With 0 bases clipped from V and 9 bases from J, the junction kept 11 bases outside the gene matches. From germline, CDR1 is GTSNPN and CDR2 SVGIG (reference sequence). The CDR3 is 14 residues long. The CDR3 DNA reads as TGTGCCTGGAGTGTAGGGGGCGCAAAAAAACGGCAGTACTTC. The encoded protein is CAWSVGGAKKRQYF. Together with reference TRBV30 and TRBJ2-7, the CDR3 gives the full variable domain: SQTIHQWPATLVQPVGSPLSLECTVEGTSNPNLYWYRQAAGRGLQLLFYSVGIGQISSEVPQNLSASRPQDRQFILSSKKLLLSDSGFYLCAWSVGGAKKRQYFGPGTRLTVT.

This clonotype has at least ten counts. The rearrangement joins TRBV5-1 to TRBJ2-2; a possible D gene is TRBD1 (5 bases). Trimming cost V 3 bases and J 2 bases, with 14 bases left between them. There are 16 residues in the CDR3. Per the germline V gene, CDR1 is SGHRS and CDR2 is YFSETQ. DNA of the CDR3: TGCGCCAGCAGCTCCGAGCGACGGACAAACACCGGGGAGCTGTTTTTT. It yields the protein CASSSERRTNTGELFF.

This clonotype was seen a single time. The gene calls are TRBV12-5 and TRBJ1-2; D not certain. The CDR3 loop spans 12 amino acids. Trimming took 3 bases from V and 0 from J, leaving 2 bases between them. Germline CDR1 reads LGHNT; CDR2 reads FRNRAP. The CDR3 DNA reads TGTGCTAGTGGTTTTTCTAACTATGGCTACACCTTC. This encodes CASGFSNYGYTF.

This clonotype was detected many times. The genes are TRBV11-2 and TRBJ1-1; 9 bases fit TRBD1. V shed 5 bases and J 4 bases; nucleotides not matched to a gene: 5. This CDR3 has 14 amino acids. Germline V gene data show CDR1 as SGHAT and CDR2 as FQNNGV. The CDR3 DNA is TGTGCCAGCAGCCTACAGACAGGGGGCACTGAAGCTTTCTTT. It yields the protein CASSLQTGGTEAFF.